These T cell receptor beta chains were read from a single sample in a study of metastatic and nonmetastatic thyroid tumors. TCRdb re-called clones from the PCR reads using MiXCR. The repertoire holds 15,000 or so clones, with roughly 25% as singletons. Sequencing was done on a sample of tumor tissue. These TCRs come from a female donor with papillary thyroid cancer or a benign thyroid nodule (not recorded which). Some clones in this sample may be carry-over from other donors' samples. CDR3s include the opening cysteine and the closing phenylalanine or tryptophan. A D gene is named only where the DNA matches it firmly. Clone size is not always given. Where it is, it says once, few, many or a class for expanded clones.

V: TRBV6-1
D: NA
size: many
J: TRBJ1-5
CDR3: CASSGAGWHQPQHF
DNA: TGTGCCAGCAGTGGGGCCGGATGGCATCAGCCCCAGCATTTT

V: TRBV12-3/TRBV12-4
D: NA
size: few
J: TRBJ2-7
CDR3: CASSLIRGRRDYEQYF
DNA: TGTGCCAGCAGCCTAATTAGAGGGAGGCGGGACTACGAGCAGTACTTC

V: TRBV7-9
D: NA
size: NA
J: TRBJ2-2
CDR3: CAIIRSWSTGELFF
DNA: TGTGCCATCATCCGTAGCTGGAGCACCGGGGAGCTGTTTTTT

V: TRBV14
D: TRBD2
size: many
J: TRBJ2-4
CDR3: CASSSLAGFLNIQYF
DNA: TGTGCCAGCTCTTCTCTAGCGGGCTTCTTAAACATTCAGTACTTC

V: TRBV28
D: NA
size: medium-sized
J: TRBJ1-5
CDR3: CASSLDQPQHF
DNA: TGTGCCAGCAGTTTGGATCAGCCCCAGCATTTT

V: TRBV9
D: NA
size: NA
J: TRBJ2-6
CDR3: CANSPRGREESGANVLTF
DNA: TGTGCCAACAGCCCCCGTGGCAGGGAGGAGTCTGGGGCCAACGTCCTGACTTTC

V: TRBV2
D: NA
size: medium-sized
J: TRBJ1-1
CDR3: CASRELGIRNTEAFF
DNA: TGTGCCAGCAGGGAGTTGGGGATACGGAACACTGAAGCTTTCTTT

V: TRBV7-7
D: TRBD1
size: many
J: TRBJ2-5
CDR3: CASSTGQERETQYF
DNA: TGTGCTAGCAGCACGGGACAGGAGAGGGAGACCCAGTACTTC

V: TRBV18
D: NA
size: NA
J: TRBJ1-3
CDR3: CASSPEEGNTIYF
DNA: TGTGCCAGCTCACCGGAGGAGGGGAACACCATATATTTT

V: TRBV6-5
D: NA
size: many
J: TRBJ2-1
CDR3: CASSYSHGSSSYNEQFF
DNA: TGTGCCAGCAGTTACTCGCACGGCTCGAGCTCCTACAATGAGCAGTTCTTC

V: TRBV27
D: TRBD2
size: many
J: TRBJ2-7
CDR3: CASSFSGSDEQYF
DNA: TGTGCCAGCTCCTTCAGCGGGAGCGACGAGCAGTACTTC

V: TRBV6-1
D: TRBD1
size: NA
J: TRBJ2-6
CDR3: CATDTGGGSGANVLTF
DNA: TGTGCCACTGATACAGGGGGTGGCTCTGGGGCCAACGTCCTGACTTTC

V: TRBV27
D: NA
size: many
J: TRBJ1-1
CDR3: CASSLRGVSSGVAFF
DNA: TGTGCCAGCAGTTTAAGGGGGGTATCCTCTGGGGTAGCTTTCTTT

V: TRBV11-2
D: TRBD1
size: NA
J: TRBJ1-6
CDR3: CASRPDRVSLKNSPLHF
DNA: TGTGCCAGCAGACCCGACAGGGTTTCACTTAAGAATTCACCCCTCCACTTT

V: TRBV20-1
D: TRBD1
size: many
J: TRBJ1-5
CDR3: CSAKGTGAFNQPQHF
DNA: TGCAGTGCCAAAGGGACAGGGGCCTTCAATCAGCCCCAGCATTTT

V: TRBV14
D: NA
size: many
J: TRBJ2-3
CDR3: CASSQDRSDTQYF
DNA: TGTGCCAGCAGCCAAGATAGATCGGATACGCAGTATTTT

V: TRBV30
D: TRBD2
size: NA
J: TRBJ2-5
CDR3: CAWSTGGGGTQYF
DNA: TGTGCCTGGAGTACGGGCGGCGGGGGGACCCAGTACTTC

V: TRBV12-3/TRBV12-4
D: NA
size: many
J: TRBJ2-3
CDR3: CASSSGGGGATDTQYF
DNA: TGTGCCAGCAGTTCAGGCGGGGGCGGGGCCACAGATACGCAGTATTTT

V: TRBV2
D: NA
size: medium-sized
J: TRBJ1-1
CDR3: CASSEWGTEAFF
DNA: TGTGCCAGCAGTGAATGGGGCACTGAAGCTTTCTTT

V: TRBV12-3/TRBV12-4
D: NA
size: few
J: TRBJ1-2
CDR3: CVSGREAGLNGYTF
DNA: TGTGTCAGCGGGAGGGAGGCAGGGTTAAATGGCTACACCTTC

V: TRBV12-3/TRBV12-4
D: NA
size: few
J: TRBJ2-2
CDR3: CASRGYTGELFF
DNA: TGTGCCAGCAGGGGTTACACCGGGGAGCTGTTTTTT

V: TRBV20-1
D: NA
size: NA
J: TRBJ2-7
CDR3: CSARGSRDASYEQYF
DNA: TGCAGTGCTAGAGGGTCGCGGGACGCATCCTACGAGCAGTACTTC

V: TRBV28
D: NA
size: many
J: TRBJ1-4
CDR3: CASSSPGTPKREKLFF
DNA: TGTGCCAGCAGTTCACCCGGGACCCCGAAGCGAGAAAAACTGTTTTTT

V: TRBV2
D: TRBD1
size: NA
J: TRBJ2-7
CDR3: CASNPITHTGTANYDQYF
DNA: TGTGCCAGCAATCCAATTACGCATACCGGGACAGCAAACTACGATCAGTACTTC

V: TRBV18
D: NA
size: many
J: TRBJ1-5
CDR3: CASSPGTRFQPQHF
DNA: TGTGCCAGCTCACCAGGAACGCGGTTTCAGCCCCAGCATTTT

V: TRBV19
D: NA
size: many
J: TRBJ2-3
CDR3: CASSGRGRDTQYF
DNA: TGTGCCAGTAGCGGGAGAGGGAGGGATACGCAGTATTTT

V: TRBV2
D: NA
size: many
J: TRBJ1-1
CDR3: CASSEEGTEAFF
DNA: TGTGCCAGCAGTGAAGAGGGGACTGAAGCTTTCTTT

V: TRBV6-1
D: NA
size: NA
J: TRBJ2-1
CDR3: CVSRTPRYNGQFF
DNA: TGTGTCAGCAGGACCCCCCGCTACAATGGGCAGTTCTTC

V: TRBV6-1
D: TRBD1
size: few
J: TRBJ1-2
CDR3: CASSPVGTGGFHCYTF
DNA: TGTGCCAGCAGCCCTGTGGGGACAGGTGGCTTTCATTGCTACACCTTC

V: TRBV6-5
D: NA
size: many
J: TRBJ2-2
CDR3: CASSQTVGGGDNTGELFF
DNA: TGTGCCAGCAGTCAGACCGTTGGAGGAGGTGATAACACCGGGGAGCTGTTTTTT

V: TRBV28
D: TRBD2
size: medium-sized
J: TRBJ2-2
CDR3: CASSPLTSGRGTGELFF
DNA: TGTGCCAGCAGTCCATTAACTAGCGGGAGGGGAACCGGGGAGCTGTTTTTT

V: TRBV28
D: TRBD1
size: many
J: TRBJ1-2
CDR3: CASSSPGTGGVYGYTF
DNA: TGTGCCAGCAGCTCCCCCGGGACAGGGGGGGTCTATGGCTACACCTTC

V: TRBV9
D: TRBD1
size: many
J: TRBJ1-2
CDR3: CASSAETGARGYTF
DNA: TGTGCCAGCAGCGCGGAAACAGGGGCCAGGGGCTACACCTTC

V: TRBV7-9
D: NA
size: medium-sized
J: TRBJ2-2
CDR3: CASSLPGYGELFF
DNA: TGTGCCAGCAGCCTCCCGGGATACGGGGAGCTGTTTTTT

V: TRBV2
D: NA
size: large
J: TRBJ1-5
CDR3: CASRVKGAGNQPQHF
DNA: TGTGCCAGCAGAGTGAAAGGGGCGGGGAATCAGCCCCAGCATTTT

V: TRBV28
D: TRBD1
size: NA
J: TRBJ1-1
CDR3: CASSYNRGRNTEAFF
DNA: TGTGCCAGCAGTTACAACAGGGGGCGAAACACTGAAGCTTTCTTT

V: TRBV7-8
D: TRBD2
size: NA
J: TRBJ2-1
CDR3: CASSLGSGSSYNEQFF
DNA: TGTGCCAGCAGCTTAGGGAGCGGGAGCTCCTACAATGAGCAGTTCTTC

V: TRBV20-1
D: NA
size: many
J: TRBJ1-1
CDR3: CSAREGDRNTEAFF
DNA: TGCAGTGCTAGAGAGGGGGACCGAAACACTGAAGCTTTCTTT

V: TRBV20-1
D: TRBD1
size: many
J: TRBJ1-1
CDR3: CSARGRGHTEAFF
DNA: TGCAGTGCCCGGGGTAGGGGGCACACTGAAGCTTTCTTT